This TCR beta chain appears in the sequencing data of a study of blood T cell repertoires in COVID-19. Study as a whole: The origin of the acute and convalescent COVID-19 samples was the United States, Italy and Spain. Sources were T cells, B-cell-depleted T cells, or PBMCs; the material itself was cDNA or gDNA.

In the case of this clone: This same CDR3 is encoded by further DNA sequences in the sample.

The CDR3 covers 15 residues. The ends lost 1 base at V and 0 bases at J; junction bases unmatched: 2. CDR1 is GTSNPN, CDR2 SVGIG, per germline (reference sequence). Authors' analysis steps: The assay estimated nucleated cells by amplifying reference gene primers. The data were produced by immunoSEQ multiplex PCR, yet TCRdb's version contains in-frame clones alone and is incomplete. V and J calls and clone size are as listed in that table; D and trimming were resolved from the DNA. The data show around 46,000 clones, with 65% to 85% seen just once and about 60% held by the top ten. The TCR originated in a man in his sixties or seventies with acute or convalescent COVID-19. The chain carries TRBV30 and TRBJ1-4, with 7 positions matching TRBD1. Material for sequencing was peripheral blood. In nucleotides, the CDR3 is TGTGCCTGGAGTGACACAGGGGCAACTAATGAAAAACTGTTTTTT. It yields the protein CAWSDTGATNEKLFF.